One and the same sample provided the 5 T cell receptor beta chains below, sequenced in a study of blood T cells in healthy people across ages. A second PCR, run for about 7 to 11 cycles, used a sample-barcoded 5' primer plus a J-beta primer mix. TCRdb re-called the 5' RACE reads with MiXCR, one entry per CDR3 protein. The data hold fewer than 900,000 distinct CDR3 sequences, with around 49% observed a single time. Specimen: blood. These receptors were obtained from a woman aged 55 to 70 in good health.

The table lists this clonotype with a count of one. V is TRBV9 and J is TRBJ1-5, with a weak D call TRBD1 (6 bases). Germline-derived CDR1 and CDR2 are SGDLS and YYNGEE. V was shortened by 0 bases and J by 3 bases, with 7 bases between the two germline ends. The CDR3 covers 14 residues. Written as DNA, the CDR3 is TGTGCCAGCAGCGTAGGACAGGTCAATCAGCCCCAGCATTTT. This translates into CASSVGQVNQPQHF.

V usage is TRBV15 and J usage is TRBJ2-3, with 9 bases fitting TRBD2. Trimming took 7 bases from V and 4 from J; bases not matched to a gene: 9. The CDR3 is made up of 15 amino acids. CDR1 is LNHNV, CDR2 YYDKDF, per germline (reference sequence). In DNA, the CDR3 is TGTGCCACCAAAGGTTCGGGACTAGCACCAGATACGCAGTATTTT. Its translation is CATKGSGLAPDTQYF. The full variable domain, rest sourced from reference TRBV15 and TRBJ2-3, is DAMVIQNPRYQVTQFGKPVTLSCSQTLNHNVMYWYQQKSSQAPKLLFHYYDKDFNNEADTPDNFQSRRPNTSFCFLDIRSPGLGDTAMYLCATKGSGLAPDTQYFGPGTRLTVL.

The chain carries TRBV27 and TRBJ1-1, with a possible D match to TRBD1 (5 bases). Germline V CDR1 and CDR2: MNHEY, SMNVEV (reference sequence). The CDR3 is made up of 14 amino acids. The V end lost 1 base, the J end lost 4 bases, and 10 bases lay between the germline ends. CDR3 coding DNA: TGTGCCAGCAGTTTATGGGGCGGGGGCACTGAAGCTTTCTTT. It codes for CASSLWGGGTEAFF.

This clonotype was seen at least ten times. V and J are TRBV27 and TRBJ2-4, with D possibly TRBD2 on 5 matching bases. Germline assignment: CDR1 MNHEY and CDR2 SMNVEV (reference sequence). This CDR3 spans 14 amino acids. Trimming left V 8 bases short and J 0 bases short, with 11 bases between. The CDR3 DNA sequence: TGTGCCAGCCGGACTTTACTAGCCAAAAACATTCAGTACTTC. Translating it yields CASRTLLAKNIQYF.

Note on this clonotype: A much larger clone lies a single base off, so this may be a read error. The chain links TRBV9 to TRBJ2-1; possibly TRBD2 for D (6 bases). V dropped 3 bases and J dropped 8 bases, with 6 bases sitting between them. Germline CDR1 and CDR2: SGDLS and YYNGEE. The CDR3 consists of 11 residues. The DNA for the CDR3 is TGTGCCAGCAGCGGGGACTATGAGCAGTTCTTC. Translated, it gives CASSGDYEQFF. The whole variable domain, remainder taken from reference TRBV9 and TRBJ2-1, is DSGVTQTPKHLITATGQRVTLRCSPRSGDLSVYWYQQSLDQGLQFLIQYYNGEERAKGNILERFSAQQFPDLHSELNLSSLELGDSALYFCASSGDYEQFFGPGTRLTVL.